A single sample is the source of the 9 T cell receptor beta chains below, sequenced in a study of cytomegalovirus exposure and HLA in healthy donors. 60 Vbeta and 13 Jbeta primers were used in PCR. Profiling relied on immunoSEQ multiplex PCR, and the TCRdb table lists in-frame clones only, not all of them. The sample lists 220,000 or so clones; about 70% were seen once. Input material: PBMCs. These receptors were taken from a woman aged 30 to 39 in good health and CMV-seronegative.

The chain joins TRBV6-1 to TRBJ2-7, with TRBD1 identical over 7 bases. The CDR3 is 13 amino acids. Germline CDR1 reads MNHNS; CDR2 reads SASEGT. J was trimmed by 4 bases and V by 4 bases; bases with no gene match: 4. The CDR3: CASSGTGVYEQYF. The CDR3, as DNA: TGTGCCAGCAGTGGGACAGGCGTTTACGAGCAGTACTTC.

The V and J genes are TRBV11-3 and TRBJ1-3, with D perhaps matching TRBD1 (6 bases). The CDR3 contains 14 residues. The V gene's germline CDR1 is SGHNT and CDR2 YENEEA. The germline V and J ends were trimmed by 6 bases and 1 base, with 10 bases remaining between them. The CDR3 loop is CASSPGVSGNTIYF. The CDR3 DNA reads as TGTGCCAGCAGTCCAGGGGTGTCTGGAAACACCATATATTTT.

The J gene is TRBJ2-4, the V gene TRBV29-1, with a possible D match to TRBD2 (5 bases). Deletions cut 2 bases from V and 7 bases from J, with 6 bases between. From germline, CDR1 is SQVTM and CDR2 ANQGSEA. The CDR3 totals 11 residues. CDR3 bases: TGCAGCGTTGAACGGGGTAACATTCAGTACTTC. Translated: CSVERGNIQYF.

The chain couples TRBV6-1 to TRBJ2-1; 9 bases fit TRBD2. V trimming: 6 bases; J trimming: 6 bases; junction bases outside the gene matches: 3. There are 13 residues in the CDR3. Germline loops: CDR1 MNHNS, CDR2 SASEGT. The chain's CDR3 is CASSTSGPNEQFF. CDR3 in DNA: TGTGCCAGCAGCACTAGCGGGCCCAATGAGCAGTTCTTC.

This clone was seen only a few times. V is TRBV30 and J is TRBJ1-1; TRBD1 might be the D (5 bases). Germline V lookup: CDR1 GTSNPN, CDR2 SVGIG (reference sequence). CDR3 length: 16 residues. V lost 3 bases, J lost 4 bases, and 21 bases lay in between. The CDR3 spells CAWSRGRVRAGTEAFF. In DNA, the CDR3 is TGTGCCTGGAGCCGGGGGAGGGTACGGGCGGGCACTGAAGCTTTCTTT. Using reference TRBV30 and TRBJ1-1 for the parts outside the CDR3, the full variable domain is SQTIHQWPATLVQPVGSPLSLECTVEGTSNPNLYWYRQAAGRGLQLLFYSVGIGQISSEVPQNLSASRPQDRQFILSSKKLLLSDSGFYLCAWSRGRVRAGTEAFFGQGTRLTVV.

V and J are TRBV30 and TRBJ2-1; D is possibly TRBD2 (6 bases). Between the trimmed V and J ends, which lost 4 bases and 9 bases, there was a span of 13 bases. The length of the CDR3 is 12 residues. Germline V gene lookup returns CDR1 GTSNPN and CDR2 SVGIG (reference sequence). The CDR3 region is CAWIHGGAEQFF. The CDR3 DNA reads TGTGCCTGGATTCATGGCGGGGCTGAGCAGTTCTTC.

The gene calls are TRBV2 and TRBJ1-2, with D possibly being TRBD1 (5 bases). The CDR3 is 13 amino acids. From germline, CDR1 is SNHLY and CDR2 FYNNEI. V shed 3 bases and J shed 3 bases, with 8 bases lying between them. The CDR3 spells CASSEGQDYGYTF. CDR3 nucleotides: TGTGCCAGCAGTGAGGGGCAGGACTATGGCTACACCTTC.

On this clone: An end of the junction does not agree with germline; a read error may underlie this. The chain carries TRBV7-7 and TRBJ2-1; 12 bases match TRBD2. The CDR3 extends over 16 amino acids. Germline CDR1 is SSHAT and CDR2 is FNYEAQ (reference sequence). The CDR3 DNA follows: TGTGCTAGCAGCTTAGGGCTAGCGGGAGGGAAGGATGAGCAGTTCTTC. Translating it yields CASSLGLAGGKDEQFF. The variable domain in full, with the rest retrieved from reference TRBV7-7 and TRBJ2-1, is GAGVSQSPRYKVTKRGQDVTLRCDPISSHATLYWYQQALGQGPEFLTYFNYEAQPDKSGLPSDRFSAERPEGSISTLTIQRTEQRDSAMYRCASSLGLAGGKDEQFFGPGTRLTVL.

The chain employs TRBV18 and TRBJ1-1; D call uncertain. Germline loops: CDR1 KGHSH, CDR2 LQKENI. V was trimmed by 2 bases and J by 5 bases, leaving 9 bases between them. The CDR3 covers 13 residues. In nucleotides, the CDR3 is TGTGCCAGCTCACCATCCCGGGAGACTGAAGCTTTCTTT. Residues: CASSPSRETEAFF.